These T cell receptor beta chains were read from a single sample in a study of blood T cell repertoires in COVID-19. Sequenced by immunoSEQ multiplex PCR; TCRdb stores in-frame clones only, minus some. Here the sample spans roughly 250,000 clones, around 89% being singletons. The sequenced sample was peripheral blood. Receptors were obtained from a man in his 60s who had recovered from COVID-19. CDR3s include the opening cysteine and the closing phenylalanine or tryptophan. The D gene is left open where the match is weak. Rows give clone size only sometimes, using once, few, many, or a class for an expanded clone.

J gene,clone size,D gene,V gene,CDR3 protein,CDR3 DNA
TRBJ1-5,-,-,TRBV7-6,CASSLAGGLGQPQHF,TGTGCCAGCAGCTTAGCGGGGGGGCTGGGGCAGCCCCAGCATTTT
TRBJ1-6,few,-,TRBV2,CASSDRGGLNNSPLHF,TGTGCCAGCAGTGACCGGGGTGGACTTAATAATTCACCCCTCCACTTT
TRBJ2-7,-,TRBD2,TRBV5-8,CASSPGLAGPNSYEQYF,TGTGCCAGCAGCCCGGGACTAGCGGGGCCAAACTCCTACGAGCAGTACTTC
TRBJ2-3,-,-,TRBV6-5,CASSYLLATDTQYF,TGTGCCAGCAGTTACTTATTAGCCACAGATACGCAGTATTTT
TRBJ2-7,-,-,TRBV7-2,CASSLRQSYEQYF,TGTGCCAGCAGCTTAAGACAGTCCTACGAGCAGTACTTC
TRBJ2-5,-,-,TRBV9,CASSSQDGVVETQYF,TGTGCCAGCAGCTCACAGGACGGAGTCGTGGAGACCCAGTACTTC
TRBJ2-1,-,-,TRBV10-1,CASSESIGGTAYNEQFF,TGCGCCAGCAGTGAGTCGATTGGTGGCACAGCCTACAATGAGCAGTTCTTC
TRBJ2-5,once,-,TRBV7-3,CASSLTYQETQYF,TGTGCCAGCAGCTTAACTTATCAAGAGACCCAGTACTTC
TRBJ1-1,few,-,TRBV30,CAWSIGTPKKYTEAFF,TGTGCCTGGAGTATAGGGACACCAAAGAAATATACTGAAGCTTTCTTT
TRBJ1-5,-,TRBD1,TRBV19,CASSIGTGASQPQHF,TGTGCCAGTAGTATAGGGACAGGGGCGAGCCAGCCCCAGCATTTT
TRBJ2-3,once,TRBD1,TRBV5-1,CASRTGADTQYF,TGCGCCAGCAGGACAGGGGCAGATACGCAGTATTTT
TRBJ2-3,-,TRBD1,TRBV5-6,CASSLVGQGADTQYF,TGTGCCAGCAGCTTGGTGGGGCAGGGGGCAGATACGCAGTATTTT
TRBJ2-3,-,TRBD2,TRBV3-1/TRBV3-2,CASSPLRGGSADTQYF,TGTGCCAGCAGCCCCTTGCGGGGGGGCAGCGCAGATACGCAGTATTTT
TRBJ2-5,-,-,TRBV5-1,CASSVRQGGNQETQYF,TGCGCCAGCAGCGTTCGGCAGGGCGGGAACCAAGAGACCCAGTACTTC
TRBJ1-6,-,TRBD1,TRBV11-3,CASSYPGQLSSYNSPLHF,TGTGCCAGCAGCTACCCGGGACAGCTAAGCTCCTATAATTCACCCCTCCACTTT
TRBJ1-5,-,TRBD1,TRBV19,CASSQGTGVNNQPQHF,TGTGCCAGTAGCCAGGGGACAGGGGTTAACAATCAGCCCCAGCATTTT
TRBJ1-1,-,TRBD1,TRBV27,CASSLGTGAFAEAFF,TGTGCCAGCAGTTTGGGAACAGGGGCGTTCGCTGAAGCTTTCTTT
TRBJ2-5,-,TRBD2,TRBV4-2,CASSQEGLAGGQETQYF,TGTGCCAGCAGCCAAGAGGGACTAGCGGGGGGGCAAGAGACCCAGTACTTC
TRBJ1-1,-,-,TRBV5-1,CASSGQTEAFF,TGCGCCAGCAGTGGACAGACTGAAGCTTTCTTT
TRBJ2-5,-,TRBD2,TRBV7-7,CASSLASTSGGETQYF,TGTGCTAGCAGCTTAGCGTCGACTAGCGGGGGTGAGACCCAGTACTTC
TRBJ2-7,-,TRBD1,TRBV27,CASSSRQGREQYF,TGTGCCAGCAGTTCCCGACAGGGGCGAGAGCAGTACTTC
TRBJ2-1,-,TRBD1,TRBV10-2,CASRPGQGYNEQFF,TGCGCCAGCAGGCCGGGACAGGGTTACAATGAGCAGTTCTTC
TRBJ2-1,-,TRBD2,TRBV6-1,CASSEQTSGDNEQFF,TGTGCCAGCAGTGAACAGACTAGCGGGGACAATGAGCAGTTCTTC
TRBJ2-7,once,TRBD1,TRBV7-3,CASSSFDLKRSGQGQYF,TGTGCCAGCAGCTCCTTTGACCTAAAGCGCAGCGGACAGGGGCAGTACTTC
TRBJ1-5,-,-,TRBV19,CASSPRAGSGFDQPQHF,TGTGCCAGTAGTCCCAGGGCCGGGTCAGGGTTCGATCAGCCCCAGCATTTT
TRBJ2-3,-,-,TRBV18,CASSPLGADTQYF,TGTGCCAGCTCACCATTGGGCGCAGATACGCAGTATTTT
TRBJ2-7,-,TRBD1,TRBV18,CASSGIGTGSHEQYF,TGTGCCAGCTCAGGGATCGGGACAGGGAGCCACGAGCAGTACTTC
TRBJ2-7,-,-,TRBV11-2,CASSLVTGFMDF,TGTGCCAGCAGCTTGGTAACAGGGTTCATGGATTTC
TRBJ1-2,-,-,TRBV6-5,CASGRGGGYTF,TGTGCCAGCGGGAGGGGGGGTGGCTACACCTTC
TRBJ2-1,-,TRBD2,TRBV11-3,CASSLGTSGGQNEQFF,TGTGCCAGCAGCTTAGGTACAAGCGGGGGGCAAAATGAGCAGTTCTTC
TRBJ2-7,once,-,TRBV12-3/TRBV12-4,CASSGLSGQYF,TGTGCCAGCAGTGGACTGTCGGGTCAGTACTTC
TRBJ2-6,-,TRBD2,TRBV4-2,CASSLPAGSSGANVLTF,TGTGCCAGCAGCCTCCCAGCGGGGAGCTCTGGGGCCAACGTCCTGACTTTC